The clone carrying this T cell receptor beta chain was counted many times. Antigen: not known. TCRdb reprocessed the reads with MiXCR, giving one entry per CDR3 protein. The profile shows 210,000 or so distinct CDR3 sequences, about 7% of them singletons. The data derive from a study of T cell repertoires in cytomegalovirus infection. General study findings and limits: The ex vivo response was dominated by HLA-C-restricted CMV-specific TCR beta clonotypes.

What was sequenced was PBMCs. The receptor's source is a human donor in good health (CMV status not recorded). Some clones in this sample may be carry-over from other donors' samples.

CDR3 sequence reads: CASSSGLAGFTDTQYF. The CDR3 DNA reads TGCGCCAGCAGCTCGGGACTAGCGGGGTTCACAGATACGCAGTATTTT. The J gene is TRBJ2-3, the V gene TRBV5-1; 13 bases agree with TRBD2. Germline V gene lookup returns CDR1 SGHRS and CDR2 YFSETQ. J was trimmed by 2 bases and V by 3 bases; bases with no gene match: 3. The CDR3 is 16 residues long.